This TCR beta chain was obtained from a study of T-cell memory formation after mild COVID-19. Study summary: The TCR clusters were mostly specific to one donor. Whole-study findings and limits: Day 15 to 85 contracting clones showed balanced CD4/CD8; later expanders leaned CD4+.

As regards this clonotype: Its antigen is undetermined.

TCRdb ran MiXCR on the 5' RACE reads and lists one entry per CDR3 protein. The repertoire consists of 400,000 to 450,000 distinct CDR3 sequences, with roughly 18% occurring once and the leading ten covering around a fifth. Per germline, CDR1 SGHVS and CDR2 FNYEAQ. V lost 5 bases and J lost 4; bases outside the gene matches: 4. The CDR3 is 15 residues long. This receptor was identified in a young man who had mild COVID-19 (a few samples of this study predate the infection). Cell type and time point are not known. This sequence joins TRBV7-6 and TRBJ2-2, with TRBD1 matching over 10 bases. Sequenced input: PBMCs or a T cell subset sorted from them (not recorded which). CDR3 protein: CASSNRTGGTGELFF. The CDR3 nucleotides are TGTGCCAGCAGCAACCGGACAGGGGGCACCGGGGAGCTGTTTTTT.